What follows are 5 T cell receptor beta chains derived from one specimen sequenced in a study of cytomegalovirus exposure and HLA in healthy donors. Assay: immunoSEQ multiplex PCR; the TCRdb copy retains only in-frame clones and omits some. The repertoire holds fewer than 350,000 clones, with 88% as singletons. The sequencing input was PBMCs. These receptors were collected from a woman aged 18-29 years in good health and CMV-seronegative.

This clone was found once. This sequence joins TRBV28 and TRBJ2-3, with 10 bases identical to TRBD2. Germline CDR1 reads MDHEN; CDR2 reads SYDVKM. This CDR3 region has 16 residues. V lost 6 bases to trimming and J lost 1 base; unmatched junction nucleotides: 7. CDR3 bases: TGTGCCAGCAGCCAGCTACTAGCGGGGCGCACAGATACGCAGTATTTT. As protein: CASSQLLAGRTDTQYF.

The rearrangement joins TRBV6-1 to TRBJ2-3, with 10 bases lining up with TRBD1. The CDR3 contains 15 residues. The germline CDR1 and CDR2 sequences are MNHNS and SASEGT. V lost 6 bases and J lost 5; bases outside the gene matches: 8. CDR3 in amino acids: CASSPRDRGLDTQYF. CDR3 bases: TGTGCCAGCAGCCCCCGGGACAGGGGTCTAGATACGCAGTATTTT.

The chain combines TRBV5-4 with TRBJ1-1; a possible D gene is TRBD1 (6 bases). The CDR3 is made up of 15 amino acids. Germline lookup yields CDR1 SGHNT and CDR2 YYREEE (reference sequence). Trimming cost V 4 bases and J 0 bases, with 13 bases left between them. The CDR3 here is CASSQMQGLNTEAFF. The CDR3 nucleotides read TGTGCCAGCAGCCAGATGCAGGGGCTGAACACTGAAGCTTTCTTT.

The count of this clone is one. The chain employs TRBV27 and TRBJ1-2; D is perhaps TRBD1 (6 bases). Germline CDR1 and CDR2: MNHEY and SMNVEV (reference sequence). The CDR3 has 14 residues. Trimming took off 3 bases at V and 8 bases at J, with 16 bases between the two ends. This chain's CDR3 is CASSFWGPGIGYTF. CDR3 bases: TGTGCCAGCAGTTTCTGGGGGCCGGGGATCGGCTACACCTTC.

A few counts support this clone. The chain is built from TRBV7-2 and TRBJ2-5, with 8 bases identical to TRBD2. The ends lost 5 bases at V and 3 bases at J; junction bases unmatched: 8. Germline V gene lookup returns CDR1 SGHTA and CDR2 FQGNSA. CDR3 length equals 15 residues. In nucleotides, the CDR3 is TGTGCCAGCAGCCTGGGGGGACTAGGGGAAGAGACCCAGTACTTC. Encoded protein: CASSLGGLGEETQYF.